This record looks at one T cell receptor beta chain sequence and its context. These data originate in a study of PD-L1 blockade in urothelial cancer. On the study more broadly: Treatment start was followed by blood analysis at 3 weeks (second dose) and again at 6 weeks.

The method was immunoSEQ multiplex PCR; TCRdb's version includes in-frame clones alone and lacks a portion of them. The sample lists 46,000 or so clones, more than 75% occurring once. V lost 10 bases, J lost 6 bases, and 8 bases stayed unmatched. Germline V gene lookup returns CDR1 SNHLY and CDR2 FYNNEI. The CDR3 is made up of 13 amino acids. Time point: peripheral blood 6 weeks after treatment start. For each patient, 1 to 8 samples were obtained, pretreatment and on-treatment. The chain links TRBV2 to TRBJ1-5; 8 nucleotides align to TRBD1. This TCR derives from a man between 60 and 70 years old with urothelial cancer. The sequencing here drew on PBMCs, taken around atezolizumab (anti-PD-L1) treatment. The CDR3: CANGQGRSQPQHF. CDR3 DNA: TGTGCCAACGGACAGGGTAGGAGTCAGCCCCAGCATTTT.